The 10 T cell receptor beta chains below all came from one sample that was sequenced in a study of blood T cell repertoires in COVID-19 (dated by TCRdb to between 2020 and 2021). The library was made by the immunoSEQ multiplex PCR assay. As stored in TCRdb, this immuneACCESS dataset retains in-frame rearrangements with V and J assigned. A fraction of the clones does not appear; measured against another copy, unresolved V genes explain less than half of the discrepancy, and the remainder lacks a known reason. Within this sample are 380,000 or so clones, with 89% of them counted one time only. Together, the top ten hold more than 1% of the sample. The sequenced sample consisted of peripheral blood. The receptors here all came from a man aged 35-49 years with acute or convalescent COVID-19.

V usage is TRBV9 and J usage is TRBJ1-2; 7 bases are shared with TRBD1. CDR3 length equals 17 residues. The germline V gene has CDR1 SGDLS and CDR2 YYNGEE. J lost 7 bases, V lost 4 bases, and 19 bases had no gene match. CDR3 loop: CASSIRDSPNLQSGYTF. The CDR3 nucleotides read TGTGCCAGCAGCATTCGGGACAGCCCAAACCTGCAGAGTGGCTACACCTTC.

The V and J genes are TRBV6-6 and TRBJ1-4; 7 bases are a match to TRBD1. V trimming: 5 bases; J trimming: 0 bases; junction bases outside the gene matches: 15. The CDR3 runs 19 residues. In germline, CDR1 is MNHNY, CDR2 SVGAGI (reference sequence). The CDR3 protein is CASSQNLPGQIATNEKLFF. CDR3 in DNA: TGTGCCAGCAGTCAAAACTTACCGGGACAGATTGCAACTAATGAAAAACTGTTTTTT.

CDR3 region: CASSSYSKDSPLHF. CDR3 DNA: TGTGCCAGCAGCTCCTATTCCAAAGATTCACCCCTCCACTTT. The chain couples TRBV7-2 to TRBJ1-6, with D unresolved. The V and J ends lost 4 bases and 8 bases respectively, with 12 bases between them. The germline V gene has CDR1 SGHTA and CDR2 FQGNSA. The CDR3 consists of 14 residues.

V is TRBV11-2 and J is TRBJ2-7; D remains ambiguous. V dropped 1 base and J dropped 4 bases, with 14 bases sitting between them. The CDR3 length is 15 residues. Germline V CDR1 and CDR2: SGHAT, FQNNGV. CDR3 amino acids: CASSLGAEALYEQYF. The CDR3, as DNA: TGTGCCAGCAGCTTAGGGGCAGAAGCCCTGTACGAGCAGTACTTC.

The CDR3, as DNA: TGTGCCAGCAGCGTAGCGGGGGATACCGAAAAACTGTTTTTT. Translation: CASSVAGDTEKLFF. This chain links TRBV9 with TRBJ1-4; the D gene is possibly TRBD1 (5 bases). Looked up from germline, CDR1 is SGDLS and CDR2 is YYNGEE. V lost 0 bases to trimming and J lost 8 bases, with 11 bases between them. There are 14 residues in the CDR3. Looking up the rest from reference TRBV9 and TRBJ1-4 gives the full variable domain: DSGVTQTPKHLITATGQRVTLRCSPRSGDLSVYWYQQSLDQGLQFLIQYYNGEERAKGNILERFSAQQFPDLHSELNLSSLELGDSALYFCASSVAGDTEKLFFGSGTQLSVL.

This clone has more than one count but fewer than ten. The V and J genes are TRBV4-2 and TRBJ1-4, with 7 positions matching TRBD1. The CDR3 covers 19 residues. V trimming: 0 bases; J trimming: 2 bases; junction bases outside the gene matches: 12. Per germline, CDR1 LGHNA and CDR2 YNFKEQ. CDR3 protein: CASSQDPLPTGYTNEKLFF. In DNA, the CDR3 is TGTGCCAGCAGCCAAGATCCCTTACCGACAGGGTATACTAATGAAAAACTGTTTTTT.

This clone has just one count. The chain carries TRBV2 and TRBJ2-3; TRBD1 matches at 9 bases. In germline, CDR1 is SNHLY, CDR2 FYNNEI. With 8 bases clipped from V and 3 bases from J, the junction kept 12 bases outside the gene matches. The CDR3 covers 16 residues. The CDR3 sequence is CASAATRDRETDTQYF. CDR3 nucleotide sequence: TGTGCCAGCGCAGCAACCCGGGACAGGGAAACAGATACGCAGTATTTT. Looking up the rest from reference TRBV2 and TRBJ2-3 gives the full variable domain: EPEVTQTPSHQVTQMGQEVILRCVPISNHLYFYWYRQILGQKVEFLVSFYNNEISEKSEIFDDQFSVERPDGSNFTLKIRSTKLEDSAMYFCASAATRDRETDTQYFGPGTRLTVL.

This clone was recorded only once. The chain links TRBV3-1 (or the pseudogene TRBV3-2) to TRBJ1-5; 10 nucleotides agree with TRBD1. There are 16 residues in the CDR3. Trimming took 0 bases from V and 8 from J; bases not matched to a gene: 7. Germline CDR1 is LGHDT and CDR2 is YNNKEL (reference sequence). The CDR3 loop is CASSQDLGTGVEPQHF. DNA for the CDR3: TGTGCCAGCAGCCAAGATCTCGGGACAGGGGTTGAGCCCCAGCATTTT.

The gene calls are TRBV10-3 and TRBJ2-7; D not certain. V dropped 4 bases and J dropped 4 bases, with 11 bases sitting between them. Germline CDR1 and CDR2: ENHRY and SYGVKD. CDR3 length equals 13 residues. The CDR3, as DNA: TGTGCCATCAGTGGGTCACAGTCATACGAGCAGTACTTC. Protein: CAISGSQSYEQYF.

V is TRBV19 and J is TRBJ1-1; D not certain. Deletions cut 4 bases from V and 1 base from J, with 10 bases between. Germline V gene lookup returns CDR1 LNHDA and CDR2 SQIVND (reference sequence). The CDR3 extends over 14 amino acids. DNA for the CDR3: TGTGCCAGTAGTACGGGAGTCCCGAACACTGAAGCTTTCTTT. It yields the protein CASSTGVPNTEAFF.